The next 9 T cell receptor beta chains were all read from a single sample in a study of blood T cell repertoires in COVID-19. Profiled with immunoSEQ multiplex PCR; TCRdb holds only in-frame clones, not every one. The data contain 56,000 or so clones, roughly 84% of them seen just once; the ten biggest clones take up about 2.4%. Source material: peripheral blood. The source is a man in his fifties with acute or convalescent COVID-19.

The V call is TRBV28, the J call TRBJ2-1, with TRBD2 identical over 7 bases. Germline values: CDR1 MDHEN, CDR2 SYDVKM. This CDR3 comprises 16 residues. With V trimmed by 5 bases and J by 3 bases, 10 bases remained unmatched. The CDR3 nucleotides read TGTGCCAGCAGTACCGCTAGCGGAATTAACTACAATGAGCAGTTCTTC. It is translated as CASSTASGINYNEQFF.

The CDR3 DNA reads as TGTGCCAGCAGCCCAGGAGCGGGGGACCGGTACGAGCAGTACTTC. This codes for CASSPGAGDRYEQYF. This chain joins TRBV7-6 and TRBJ2-7, with 8 bases that match TRBD2. Per germline, CDR1 SGHVS and CDR2 FNYEAQ. V lost 5 bases and J lost 4; bases outside the gene matches: 10. This CDR3 contains 15 residues.

This chain joins TRBV19 and TRBJ1-1, with 10 bases identical to TRBD1. The CDR3 extends over 15 amino acids. Germline trimming cut 6 bases from V and 5 bases from J; bases unmatched to any gene: 9. Looked up from germline, CDR1 is LNHDA and CDR2 is SQIVND (reference sequence). CDR3 region: CASRRGTGDSTEAFF. CDR3 nucleotide sequence: TGTGCCAGTAGGCGGGGGACAGGGGATAGTACTGAAGCTTTCTTT. The variable domain in full, with the rest retrieved from reference TRBV19 and TRBJ1-1, is DGGITQSPKYLFRKEGQNVTLSCEQNLNHDAMYWYRQDPGQGLRLIYYSQIVNDFQKGDIAEGYSVSREKKESFPLTVTSAQKNPTAFYLCASRRGTGDSTEAFFGQGTRLTVV.

The V gene is TRBV6-6, the J gene TRBJ2-7; 9 positions agree with TRBD1. Per the germline V gene, CDR1 is MNHNY and CDR2 is SVGAGI (reference sequence). The CDR3 contains 13 residues. V shed 8 bases and J 6 bases; nucleotides not matched to a gene: 8. The CDR3 sequence: CASALGQGFEQYF. The CDR3 DNA reads as TGTGCCAGCGCCCTAGGACAGGGGTTCGAGCAGTACTTC.

The chain employs TRBV3-1 (or the pseudogene TRBV3-2) and TRBJ2-3; possible D gene TRBD2, 7 bases. V dropped 5 bases and J dropped 5 bases, with 11 bases sitting between them. CDR3 length: 13 amino acids. Germline V CDR1 and CDR2: LGHDT, YNNKEL (reference sequence). CDR3 loop: CASSGGAGDTQYF. The CDR3 coding sequence is TGTGCCAGCAGCGGGGGGGCAGGAGATACGCAGTATTTT.

The chain has TRBV4-1 and TRBJ2-7, with a weak D call TRBD2 (6 bases). The CDR3 covers 14 residues. CDR1 is MGHRA and CDR2 is YSYEKL in the germline V gene. The V gene lost 6 bases and the J gene lost 0 bases, with 12 bases spanning the gap. CDR3 protein: CASRTGVGSYEQYF. The CDR3 DNA reads as TGCGCCAGCAGAACGGGGGTTGGCTCCTACGAGCAGTACTTC.

The chain joins TRBV5-1 to TRBJ2-7, with D uncertain. The CDR3 consists of 12 residues. Germline CDR1 reads SGHRS; CDR2 reads YFSETQ. V lost 1 base to trimming and J lost 5 bases, with 7 bases between them. CDR3: CASSLNEDEQYF. The CDR3 nucleotides are TGCGCCAGCAGCTTGAACGAGGACGAGCAGTACTTC.

The V gene is TRBV28, the J gene TRBJ2-1, with 8 bases identical to TRBD2. CDR1 is MDHEN, CDR2 SYDVKM, per germline. The CDR3 extends over 15 amino acids. The ends lost 6 bases at V and 5 bases at J; junction bases unmatched: 9. The chain's CDR3 is CASRRPRLAHNEQFF. The CDR3 nucleotides read TGTGCCAGCAGGCGGCCCAGACTAGCGCACAATGAGCAGTTCTTC.

The genes are TRBV7-3 and TRBJ2-7; 7 bases are a match to TRBD1. The V and J ends lost 8 bases and 0 bases, in that order; junction bases with no gene match: 7. This CDR3 comprises 14 residues. Germline CDR1 SGHTA, CDR2 FQGTGA. For the CDR3, the DNA is TGTGCCAGCGCCCAGACAGGGAACTCCTACGAGCAGTACTTC. Its protein product is CASAQTGNSYEQYF.